This T cell receptor beta chain was captured in a study of kidney transplant recipient with SARS-CoV-2 infection. TCRdb fed the reads into MiXCR, producing one record per CDR3 protein. Of roughly 250,000 distinct CDR3 sequences listed, 25% to 35% were seen once; the top ten hold roughly 7%. This clonotype was observed many times. Germline values: CDR1 SGDLS, CDR2 YYNGEE. This CDR3 has 16 amino acids. The V end was cut by 7 bases, the J end by 4 bases, with 23 bases between. The chain uses TRBV9 and TRBJ1-2; D gene uncertain. Specimen: a blood sample, collected at baseline and on roughly day 110 from a kidney transplant recipient. The source of this sequence is a male patient younger than 45 who had COVID-19 and was a kidney transplant recipient. The graft donor may be the source of some T cells. The CDR3 loop reads CASDLLYSRKTYGYTF. CDR3 DNA: TGTGCCAGCGACCTGTTGTACTCAAGAAAGACCTATGGCTACACCTTC.